What follows are 27 T cell receptor beta chains derived from one specimen sequenced in a study of blood T cell repertoires in COVID-19. Measured with immunoSEQ multiplex PCR; TCRdb has only the in-frame clones, and not every one. The sample records about 69,000 clones, approximately 79% being singletons. Material: peripheral blood. These receptor sequences come from a human donor in a cohort sampled during active COVID-19.

This clone was seen once. The chain uses TRBV2 and TRBJ2-1, with D maybe TRBD2 (5 bases). Trimming removed 3 bases from V and 1 base from J, with 7 bases in between. Germline V CDR1 and CDR2: SNHLY, FYNNEI. This CDR3 spans 14 amino acids. CDR3 sequence (DNA): TGTGCCAGCAGTGATACGGGATCCTACAATGAGCAGTTCTTC. Its translation: CASSDTGSYNEQFF.

This clone has a single count. This chain links TRBV27 with TRBJ2-3; 8 positions agree with TRBD2. From germline, CDR1 is MNHEY and CDR2 SMNVEV (reference sequence). This CDR3 spans 16 amino acids. J was trimmed by 0 bases and V by 4 bases; bases with no gene match: 6. The CDR3 DNA follows: TGTGCCAGCAGTTCCCTGACTAGCGCCAGCACAGATACGCAGTATTTT. Its protein product is CASSSLTSASTDTQYF.

V usage is TRBV2 and J usage is TRBJ1-5; possibly TRBD1 for D (6 bases). V was pared by 10 bases and J by 5 bases, with 15 bases between. Per the germline V gene, CDR1 is SNHLY and CDR2 is FYNNEI. CDR3 size: 13 residues. The CDR3: CATSQGTHQPQHF. Here the CDR3 DNA reads TGTGCCACCTCCCAGGGGACGCATCAGCCCCAGCATTTT. Using reference TRBV2 and TRBJ1-5 for the parts outside the CDR3, the full variable domain is EPEVTQTPSHQVTQMGQEVILRCVPISNHLYFYWYRQILGQKVEFLVSFYNNEISEKSEIFDDQFSVERPDGSNFTLKIRSTKLEDSAMYFCATSQGTHQPQHFGDGTRLSIL.

The rearrangement joins TRBV6-1 to TRBJ2-7; 11 bases are a match to TRBD1. CDR3 size: 18 residues. Germline V gives CDR1 MNHNS, CDR2 SASEGT. V lost 3 bases and J lost 3; bases outside the gene matches: 13. The CDR3 region has the DNA TGTGCCAGCAGTGATGACGGACAGGGGGCGCCGCCTGACTACGAGCAGTACTTC. This codes for CASSDDGQGAPPDYEQYF.

This clone was recorded many times. The chain has TRBV28 and TRBJ2-3; TRBD2 is a possible D gene (6 bases). Germline loops: CDR1 MDHEN, CDR2 SYDVKM. CDR3 length equals 16 residues. V was trimmed by 6 bases and J by 2 bases, leaving 18 bases between them. The CDR3 is CASSPSGRWVTDTQYF. For the CDR3, the DNA is TGTGCCAGCAGCCCTAGTGGGAGGTGGGTCACAGATACGCAGTATTTT.

In nucleotides, the CDR3 is TGTGCCAGTAGTATACAGGGGGCGGCCACCGGGGAGCTGTTTTTT. Protein product: CASSIQGAATGELFF. The V and J genes are TRBV19 and TRBJ2-2; TRBD1 matches at 8 bases. V dropped 2 bases and J dropped 4; count of bases not matched to a gene: 3. Germline values: CDR1 LNHDA, CDR2 SQIVND (reference sequence). The CDR3 covers 15 residues.

This clone was seen a few times. V usage is TRBV6-5 and J usage is TRBJ2-2; D not resolved. The V end lost 5 bases, the J end lost 7 bases, and 14 bases lay between the germline ends. In germline, CDR1 is MNHEY, CDR2 SVGAGI. This CDR3 contains 14 residues. For the CDR3, the DNA is TGTGCCAGCAGTAACGACAACAAGTTCGGGGAGCTGTTTTTT. Translated: CASSNDNKFGELFF.

The chain combines TRBV30 with TRBJ2-7, with TRBD1 as a possible D gene (5 bases). The V gene's germline CDR1 is GTSNPN and CDR2 SVGIG (reference sequence). The CDR3 has 12 residues. V lost 1 base, J lost 3 bases, and 7 bases lay in between. CDR3: CAWSAGNYEQYF. Here the CDR3 DNA reads TGTGCCTGGAGTGCAGGGAACTACGAGCAGTACTTC.

The chain links TRBV7-8 to TRBJ1-1, with 7 bases identical to TRBD1. The CDR3 is 17 residues long. V dropped 2 bases and J dropped 7; count of bases not matched to a gene: 16. Germline V lookup: CDR1 SGHVS, CDR2 FQNEAQ. The CDR3 sequence: CASSLTVNWGQNNEAFF. The CDR3 DNA is TGTGCCAGCAGCTTAACGGTGAATTGGGGACAGAATAATGAAGCTTTCTTT.

This chain connects TRBV19 to TRBJ1-2; D may be TRBD1 (5 bases). The CDR3 runs to 17 residues. Germline V lookup: CDR1 LNHDA, CDR2 SQIVND (reference sequence). V was cut by 3 bases and J by 4 bases, with 21 bases left in between. The CDR3: CASSMLQAGNRSYGYTF. CDR3 DNA: TGTGCCAGTAGTATGCTACAGGCAGGGAACAGAAGCTATGGCTACACCTTC.

V is TRBV7-8 and J is TRBJ1-3; 8 nucleotides align to TRBD1. The junction had 1 base not matched to a gene; V was cut back by 5 bases and J by 1 base. Germline CDR1 SGHVS, CDR2 FQNEAQ. The CDR3 loop spans 14 amino acids. The chain's CDR3 is CASSHRGSGNTIYF. The CDR3 DNA reads TGTGCCAGCAGCCACAGGGGGTCTGGAAACACCATATATTTT.

The chain carries TRBV11-2 and TRBJ2-5; maybe TRBD2 (5 bases). The CDR3 contains 14 residues. Looked up from germline, CDR1 is SGHAT and CDR2 is FQNNGV. V was cut by 1 base and J by 5 bases, with 11 bases left in between. CDR3 residues: CASSLGRGSETQYF. As DNA, the CDR3 is TGTGCCAGCAGCTTAGGCCGAGGGAGCGAGACCCAGTACTTC.

The chain has TRBV10-3 and TRBJ2-1; 12 nucleotides line up with TRBD2. After removal of 5 bases from V and 4 bases from J, the junction contained 3 bases not matched to a gene. This CDR3 is 15 amino acids long. Germline lookup yields CDR1 ENHRY and CDR2 SYGVKD. CDR3 bases: TGTGCCATCAGTTTACTAGCGGGAGGTTACAATGAGCAGTTCTTC. It encodes CAISLLAGGYNEQFF.

The V gene is TRBV5-1, the J gene TRBJ2-7; D gene ambiguous. V was clipped by 2 bases and J by 3 bases, with 9 bases between them. The CDR3 covers 13 residues. CDR1 and CDR2 (germline): SGHRS, YFSETQ. The CDR3 loop is CASSFRSGYEQYF. Written as DNA, the CDR3 is TGCGCCAGCAGCTTTCGTTCAGGCTACGAGCAGTACTTC.

The chain is built from TRBV3-1 (or the pseudogene TRBV3-2) and TRBJ2-3; TRBD2 agrees at 8 bases. Germline CDR1 and CDR2: LGHDT and YNNKEL (reference sequence). The J segment lost 4 bases and the V segment lost 1 base, leaving 1 base of the junction unmatched. The CDR3 is 14 residues long. The CDR3 sequence is CASSQVLAADTQYF. CDR3 bases: TGTGCCAGCAGCCAAGTACTAGCGGCAGATACGCAGTATTTT.

The chain joins TRBV7-2 to TRBJ2-5, with TRBD2 matching 10 bases. V was clipped by 6 bases and J by 5 bases; unmatched bases: 3. CDR3 length equals 13 residues. Germline loops: CDR1 SGHTA, CDR2 FQGNSA. This CDR3 reads CASRGGLAETQYF. In DNA, the CDR3 is TGTGCCAGCAGGGGGGGACTAGCGGAGACCCAGTACTTC.

This chain connects TRBV5-1 to TRBJ2-2, with D uncertain. Trimming pared 6 bases from V and 0 bases from J, leaving 9 bases between. This CDR3 comprises 14 residues. The V gene's germline CDR1 is SGHRS and CDR2 YFSETQ. The CDR3 protein is CASMFSANTGELFF. The DNA of the CDR3 is TGCGCCAGCATGTTTTCAGCGAACACCGGGGAGCTGTTTTTT. Variable domain in full (rest from reference TRBV5-1 and TRBJ2-2): KAGVTQTPRYLIKTRGQQVTLSCSPISGHRSVSWYQQTPGQGLQFLFEYFSETQRNKGNFPGRFSGRQFSNSRSEMNVSTLELGDSALYLCASMFSANTGELFFGEGSRLTVL.

The chain carries TRBV4-1 and TRBJ2-2, with a possible D match to TRBD1 (5 bases). V was shortened by 0 bases and J by 4 bases, with 12 bases between the two germline ends. This CDR3 is 16 amino acids long. Germline V gene lookup returns CDR1 MGHRA and CDR2 YSYEKL. The CDR3 DNA reads TGCGCCAGCAGCCAAGAGAGGTCAGGGATCACCGGGGAGCTGTTTTTT. It codes for CASSQERSGITGELFF.

The gene calls are TRBV19 and TRBJ2-5; no clear D gene. Trimming removed 4 bases at V and 1 base at J, with 13 bases between. This CDR3 is built from 15 residues. The V gene's germline CDR1 is LNHDA and CDR2 SQIVND (reference sequence). CDR3 region: CASSSFAGTQETQYF. In DNA form, the CDR3 reads TGTGCCAGTAGTAGTTTTGCAGGCACCCAAGAGACCCAGTACTTC.

The J gene is TRBJ1-2, the V gene TRBV6-1; TRBD1 agrees at 7 bases. This CDR3 has 14 residues. With 3 bases clipped from V and 3 bases from J, the junction kept 4 bases outside the gene matches. Per germline, CDR1 MNHNS and CDR2 SASEGT. CDR3 sequence: CASSDDRDDYGYTF. CDR3 nucleotides: TGTGCCAGCAGTGACGACAGGGATGACTATGGCTACACCTTC.

This chain joins TRBV5-1 and TRBJ2-2, with 11 bases matching TRBD2. Looked up from germline, CDR1 is SGHRS and CDR2 is YFSETQ. V shed 3 bases and J 5 bases; nucleotides not matched to a gene: 18. The CDR3 is 20 residues long. CDR3 coding DNA: TGCGCCAGCAGCTCCGGTGCGGCTAGCGGGGGGATATCGAGGACCGGGGAGCTGTTTTTT. Translated: CASSSGAASGGISRTGELFF.

The chain has TRBV10-2 and TRBJ2-7; possible D gene TRBD1, 6 bases. CDR1 WSHSY and CDR2 SAAADI come from the germline V gene. V gave up 8 bases and J gave up 2 bases, with 10 bases separating them. The CDR3 totals 12 residues. For the CDR3, the DNA is TGCGCCAGCGAGGGACATACCTACGAGCAGTACTTC. Protein product: CASEGHTYEQYF.

The chain links TRBV11-2 to TRBJ1-2; TRBD1 is a possible D gene (6 bases). The CDR3 length is 13 residues. Germline-derived CDR1 and CDR2 are SGHAT and FQNNGV. Trimming took off 5 bases at V and 4 bases at J, with 11 bases between the two ends. This CDR3 is CASSPGQRYGYTF. The CDR3 bases are TGTGCCAGCAGCCCCGGACAGCGCTATGGCTACACCTTC.

The CDR3 DNA follows: TGTGCCAACGCTCGCGGGGGACTTAATTCACCCCTCCACTTT. Amino acid sequence: CANARGGLNSPLHF. J is TRBJ1-6 and V is TRBV10-3; TRBD1 is a possible D gene (5 bases). V dropped 10 bases and J dropped 6 bases, with 16 bases sitting between them. CDR3 length equals 14 residues. The germline gives CDR1 ENHRY, CDR2 SYGVKD.

The V and J genes are TRBV7-5 and TRBJ1-6; the D call of TRBD1 is as the table states it, not checked on the DNA. TRBV7-5 is a recognized pseudogene. The CDR3 totals 18 residues. The CDR3 is CVRSLAETGGIRNSPLHF. The DNA for the CDR3 is TGTGTCAGAAGCTTAGCCGAGACAGGGGGCATAAGGAATTCACCCCTCCACTTT.

J is TRBJ2-7 and V is TRBV5-1, with 11 bases matching TRBD2. This CDR3 contains 15 residues. J gave up 3 bases and V 4 bases, and 6 bases lay outside the gene matches. Germline loops: CDR1 SGHRS, CDR2 YFSETQ. CDR3: CASSPLAGGGYEQYF. DNA of the CDR3: TGCGCCAGCAGCCCGCTAGCGGGAGGTGGCTACGAGCAGTACTTC.

The rearrangement links TRBV28 to TRBJ2-7; 8 positions agree with TRBD2. This CDR3 is built from 16 residues. Unmatched junction bases numbered 8, after V lost 1 base and J lost 3 bases. Germline V lookup: CDR1 MDHEN, CDR2 SYDVKM. The chain's CDR3 is CASSLYQRERDYEQYF. The CDR3 region has the DNA TGTGCCAGCAGTTTATACCAGCGGGAGAGGGACTACGAGCAGTACTTC.